This T cell receptor beta chain was found in a study of post-analysis software for immune sequencing data. Study results and caveats: Higher frequency in patients than in controls was seen for roughly five TRBV segments, with TRBV5-6, TRBV5-1 and TRBV20-1 among them.

The CDR3 sequence is 14 residues long. Germline values: CDR1 SGHDT, CDR2 YYEEEE. The V and J ends lost 6 bases and 0 bases respectively, with 12 bases between them. With regard to this clonotype: Its antigen is unidentified.

TCR beta cDNA libraries included unique molecular identifiers. TCRdb reprocessed the PCR reads with MiXCR, giving one entry per CDR3 protein. The table records 750,000 to 900,000 distinct CDR3 sequences, about 45% of them present only once. This TCR came from a girl between 5 and 17 years old with multiple sclerosis. The chain is built from TRBV5-6 and TRBJ1-2; D is unclear. The material sequenced was blood. The DNA of the CDR3 is TGTGCCAGCATGCTGTTGAGTACTAACTATGGCTACACCTTC. As protein: CASMLLSTNYGYTF.